This T cell receptor beta chain was observed in a study of T cell responses to AZD1222 COVID-19 vaccine. Findings and caveats of the study: Targeting of unmutated variant regions was reportedly seen in nearly half of spike-specific TCRs. Without day 14 samples, only post-peak T cell repertoires were studied. Only 6 or 7 individuals given AZD1222 were seropositive at baseline. Clonal diversity was possibly underestimated, and white British individuals and females predominated among donors.

Method: immunoSEQ multiplex PCR; TCRdb's copy keeps in-frame clones and lacks some. This table has approximately 110,000 clones, 88% appearing once. A word on this clone: Its cognate antigen is unknown.

The sequence derives from an adult in good health. The material sequenced was peripheral blood, taken on day 0 of AZD1222 vaccination.

The CDR3 DNA is TGTGCCAGCAGCTTCGGGGACTACGAGCAGTACTTC. Its protein is CASSFGDYEQYF. The V call is TRBV7-9, the J call TRBJ2-7, with TRBD2 as a possible D gene (5 bases). The CDR3 runs 12 residues. Trimming removed 3 bases at V and 3 bases at J, with 6 bases between. The germline V gene encodes CDR1 SEHNR and CDR2 FQNEAQ (reference sequence).